This T cell receptor beta chain was retrieved from a study of neurological immune-mediated disorders. Study observations and caveats: Among expanded clones, no CDR3 amino acid sequences were shared across subjects, a pattern suggesting private repertoires in all groups. Multiple sclerosis, the disease with the least TCR clonal expansion, fell below healthy controls, whereas HTLV-1-associated myelopathy showed the most. Phylogenetic grouping assigned the repertoires of 18 of 34 multiple sclerosis patients to a single related-CDR3 cluster, representing a possible signature.

The CDR3 length is 16 residues. J was trimmed by 8 bases and V by 6 bases; bases with no gene match: 15. Germline V gene lookup returns CDR1 SGHDT and CDR2 YYEEEE. A total of 2 million PBMCs stored at -80 degrees C provided the unsorted libraries. TCRdb recomputed calls from the 5' RACE reads with MiXCR, one row per CDR3 protein. The data show some 41,000 distinct CDR3 sequences, 2% to 3% seen once. This clonotype was seen many times. The target antigen is unknown. This chain links TRBV5-6 with TRBJ2-1; 9 bases match TRBD2. Material for sequencing was PBMCs. This clonotype was obtained from a man younger than 45 with multiple sclerosis. Here the CDR3 DNA reads TGTGCCAGCACCCCCAGGGGGGGCGGGAGGGAATATGAGCAGTTCTTC. Translating gives CASTPRGGGREYEQFF. Based on the CDR3 plus reference TRBV5-6 and TRBJ2-1, the full variable domain is DAGVTQSPTHLIKTRGQQVTLRCSPKSGHDTVSWYQQALGQGPQFIFQYYEEEERQRGNFPDRFSGHQFPNYSSELNVNALLLGDSALYLCASTPRGGGREYEQFFGPGTRLTVL.